This entry is about one T cell receptor (beta chain). This CDR3 has 15 residues. Trimming removed 0 bases at V and 2 bases at J, with 11 bases between. Germline V gene data show CDR1 as SGDLS and CDR2 as YYNGEE. Individuals aged about 18 to 90 years were recruited from approximately 24 US areas. Clinical histories supplied by participants themselves formed the basis of cohort assignment. TCRdb keeps only in-frame clones here, not all; method: immunoSEQ multiplex PCR. The sample carries approximately 220,000 clones, about 80% recorded once. This record comes from a study of blood T cell repertoires in COVID-19. For the study at large: Samples of COVID-19 (acute and convalescent) were obtained from the United States, Italy and Spain. From T cells, B-cell-depleted T cells, or PBMCs came the material, which was cDNA or gDNA.

The gene calls are TRBV9 and TRBJ1-2; D gene unclear. The receptor was derived from a woman in her 50s who had been exposed to COVID-19. The sequenced material came from PBMCs or T cells enriched from blood (not recorded which). CDR3 sequence: CASSVGPLRNYGYTF. In DNA form, the CDR3 reads TGTGCCAGCAGCGTAGGCCCCCTAAGAAACTATGGCTACACCTTC.